The subject of this entry is one TCR beta chain. What it binds is not known. V was cut by 6 bases and J by 4 bases, with 15 bases left in between. CDR1 and CDR2 (germline): SGHAT, FQNNGV. This CDR3 comprises 15 residues. A roughly 200 ng quantity of DNA, 25,000 to 30,000 T cell genomes, went into the sorted-subset replicate PCRs. Libraries were prepared by immunoSEQ multiplex PCR; TCRdb keeps only in-frame clonotypes and omits some of them. The table has about 1.5 million clones, around 97% seen once; the top ten hold 1% to 1.5%. The data stem from a study of shared clonotypes between healthy human individuals. General study findings and limits: Represented genetic and exposure-history diversity was restricted by having few donors.

The source material was naive CD4+ T cells sorted from blood. Indicated subset: CD45RA+ positively selected. The V gene is TRBV11-2, the J gene TRBJ2-2; perhaps TRBD2 as D (6 bases). The TCR was taken from a man between 25 and 39 years old in good health. CDR3 amino acids: CASRSLAAPTGELFF. Written as DNA, the CDR3 is TGTGCCAGCAGATCTTTAGCGGCTCCCACCGGGGAGCTGTTTTTT.